These T cell receptor beta chains were read from a single sample in a study of cytomegalovirus exposure and HLA in healthy donors. Data came from immunoSEQ multiplex PCR; TCRdb stores just in-frame clones and leaves some out. This table has over 150,000 clones, approximately 80% appearing once. Input material: PBMCs. These receptors all come from a man aged 30-40 years in good health and CMV-seronegative. CDR3s include the opening cysteine and the closing phenylalanine or tryptophan. A D gene is named only where the DNA matches it firmly. Only part of the rows carry a size: once, few, many, or a class if the clone is expanded.

D gene | clone size | J gene | V gene | CDR3 DNA | CDR3 protein
. | few | TRBJ1-1 | TRBV29-1 | TGCAGCGTTACCGGACAGAACACTGAAGCTTTCTTT | CSVTGQNTEAFF
. | . | TRBJ2-6 | TRBV23-1 | TGCGCCAGCAGTCGCACAGGGATGGGAGGGGCCAACGTCCTGACTTTC | CASSRTGMGGANVLTF
TRBD1 | . | TRBJ2-2 | TRBV2 | TGTGCCAGCAGCCCCCTAGAGGGGGCGACCGGGGAGCTGTTTTTT | CASSPLEGATGELFF
. | . | TRBJ1-2 | TRBV7-8 | TGTGCCAGCAGCTTAGCTCAGCAACGAGGTGGCGGCTACACCTTC | CASSLAQQRGGGYTF
. | . | TRBJ2-7 | TRBV5-4 | TGTGCCAGCAGCCCAGGGGCGGGAGCGCCCCGGGAGCAGTACTTC | CASSPGAGAPREQYF
. | once | TRBJ2-5 | TRBV6-5 | TGTGCCAGCAGTTACGGGGGGGCCCAAGAGACCCAGTACTTC | CASSYGGAQETQYF
. | . | TRBJ1-4 | TRBV28 | TGTGCCAGCAGTAGGCGGTGGGACACGGCAACTAATGAAAAACTGTTTTTT | CASSRRWDTATNEKLFF
. | . | TRBJ2-7 | TRBV15 | TGTGCCACCAGCAGCAGGACAGTAGACTACGAGCAGTACTTC | CATSSRTVDYEQYF
. | few | TRBJ2-1 | TRBV11-3 | TGTGCCAGCAGCTTAGCGGCTAGCGCCAATGAGCAGTTCTTC | CASSLAASANEQFF
. | . | TRBJ1-3 | TRBV28 | TGTGCCACCCTCGGACATTATGGAAACACCATATATTTT | CATLGHYGNTIYF
TRBD1 | . | TRBJ1-2 | TRBV30 | TGTGCCTGGAGTGTTGGGGACAGGGGGAACTATGGCTACACCTTC | CAWSVGDRGNYGYTF
. | . | TRBJ1-2 | TRBV19 | TGTGCCAGTACCCTGGGGCAGGGGAACTATGGCTACACCTTC | CASTLGQGNYGYTF
TRBD2 | few | TRBJ2-3 | TRBV5-1 | TGCGCCAGCAGCGGACTAGCGCCAAGCACAGATACGCAGTATTTT | CASSGLAPSTDTQYF
. | . | TRBJ1-1 | TRBV7-2 | TGTGCCAGCAGCTTAGCGGGGGGGGATGAAGCTTTCTTT | CASSLAGGDEAFF
. | few | TRBJ1-6 | TRBV4-3 | TGCGCCAGCACCTTCGAGGGCGGCGGTACTTCACCCCTCCACTTT | CASTFEGGGTSPLHF
. | . | TRBJ1-2 | TRBV30 | TGTGCCTGGACCGGGTCCGCCGACTATGGCTACACCTTC | CAWTGSADYGYTF
. | . | TRBJ1-5 | TRBV13 | TGTGCCAGCAGCCTCAGGGGTCCGGGACAGCCCCAGCATTTT | CASSLRGPGQPQHF
. | . | TRBJ2-3 | TRBV2 | TGTGCCAGCAGTGGGACGAACGGGAGAATCGCAGATACGCAGTATTTT | CASSGTNGRIADTQYF
TRBD1 | . | TRBJ2-5 | TRBV14 | TGTGCCAGCAGCCAAACGACCGGGACAGGCCAAGAGACCCAGTACTTC | CASSQTTGTGQETQYF
. | . | TRBJ2-1 | TRBV5-1 | TGCGCCAGCAGGGGGCAGGGGGGCAGCGAGCAGTTCTTC | CASRGQGGSEQFF
. | . | TRBJ2-1 | TRBV28 | TGTGCCAGCAGTTTCGGGGGAACTGTCCCCTATGAGCAGTTCTTC | CASSFGGTVPYEQFF
TRBD1 | . | TRBJ1-2 | TRBV29-1 | TGCAGCGCTAGGACAGGGGGGCACTATGGCTACACCTTC | CSARTGGHYGYTF
TRBD2 | . | TRBJ2-5 | TRBV2 | TGTGCCAGCAGTCCGCCAGGGAGGGGAGAGACCCAGTACTTC | CASSPPGRGETQYF
. | . | TRBJ1-1 | TRBV19 | TGTGCCAGTAGTGTGACCCAGGTCTGGATGAACACTGAAGCTTTCTTT | CASSVTQVWMNTEAFF
. | . | TRBJ2-2 | TRBV7-3 | TGTGCCAGCAGCTTCCGGGGAGACGGGGAGCTGTTTTTT | CASSFRGDGELFF
TRBD1 | few | TRBJ1-4 | TRBV4-1 | TGCGCCAGCAGCCAAGATCGGGGACAGGGGGCGCGAAGTCCGTTTTTT | CASSQDRGQGARSPFF
. | . | TRBJ2-7 | TRBV7-6 | TGTGCCAGCAGCCCCCTGGGTAACCAGGCTACCTACGAGCAGTACTTC | CASSPLGNQATYEQYF
TRBD1 | . | TRBJ1-2 | TRBV10-3 | TGTGCCATCAGTGAGGGGACAGGGAGGATTTTGTATGGCTACACCTTC | CAISEGTGRILYGYTF
. | few | TRBJ2-7 | TRBV5-1 | TGCGCCAGCAGCTTGGAGTGGGGAGGCGAGCAGTACTTC | CASSLEWGGEQYF
. | . | TRBJ1-1 | TRBV7-2 | TGTGCCAGCAGCCTCCTGGGGACTATGGGTGAAGCTTTCTTT | CASSLLGTMGEAFF
TRBD1 | once | TRBJ1-3 | TRBV11-1 | TGTGCCAGCAGCTTGGACAGGGCTGGAAACACCATATATTTT | CASSLDRAGNTIYF
TRBD1 | . | TRBJ1-4 | TRBV5-8 | TGTGCCAGCAGCCCATGGGACAGGGGGCGCGAACTGTTTTTT | CASSPWDRGRELFF
TRBD2 | . | TRBJ2-5 | TRBV9 | TGTGCCAGCAGCGTAGGGACTAGCGGGAGGGCTCAAGAGACCCAGTACTTC | CASSVGTSGRAQETQYF
. | . | TRBJ1-1 | TRBV19 | TGTGCCAGTAGTACTCCCGGGACCTGGGGAGGGACCACTGAAGCTTTCTTT | CASSTPGTWGGTTEAFF
TRBD1 | . | TRBJ1-4 | TRBV29-1 | TGCAGCGTTGGGACAGGGGGCGCGACTAATGAAAAACTGTTTTTT | CSVGTGGATNEKLFF
. | . | TRBJ1-4 | TRBV14 | TGTGCCAGCAGCCCCCAGGGGCGGACTAATGAAAAACTGTTTTTT | CASSPQGRTNEKLFF
. | . | TRBJ1-5 | TRBV7-2 | TGTGCCAGCAGCTTAAGACGGGGCAATCAGCCCCAGCATTTT | CASSLRRGNQPQHF
. | . | TRBJ1-4 | TRBV5-1 | TGCGCCAGCGGAGCTTCAACTAATGAAAAACTGTTTTTT | CASGASTNEKLFF
. | . | TRBJ1-1 | TRBV18 | TGTGCCAGCTCACCAGCGGGTACAACTGAAGCTTTCTTT | CASSPAGTTEAFF
TRBD1 | . | TRBJ1-2 | TRBV29-1 | TGCAGCGTTGGACAGGGGGCGCCGGACTATGGCTACACCTTC | CSVGQGAPDYGYTF
TRBD1 | few | TRBJ1-2 | TRBV6-5 | TGTGCCAGCAGTCTACAGGGGAACTATGGCTACACCTTC | CASSLQGNYGYTF
. | . | TRBJ2-7 | TRBV10-3 | TGTGCCATCAGTGTTAGAGGGAGCGATTACGAGCAGTACTTC | CAISVRGSDYEQYF
. | . | TRBJ2-5 | TRBV4-3 | TGCGCCAGCAGCCAAGAAGGCGGCAGGGTGGAGACCCAGTACTTC | CASSQEGGRVETQYF
. | . | TRBJ1-1 | TRBV29-1 | TGCAGCGTTGCCGGGAAAGGCACTGAAGCTTTCTTT | CSVAGKGTEAFF
TRBD2 | . | TRBJ2-7 | TRBV19 | TGTGCCAGTAGTATCGGGACTAGCAGCTACGAGCAGTACTTC | CASSIGTSSYEQYF
. | . | TRBJ1-1 | TRBV7-8 | TGTGCCAGCAGCTTACCCCCCCCGAGCGAAGCTTTCTTT | CASSLPPPSEAFF
TRBD2 | . | TRBJ2-2 | TRBV5-6 | TGTGCCAGCAGCTTAGAGACTAGCGGGGGGGTCACCGGGGAGCTGTTTTTT | CASSLETSGGVTGELFF
. | once | TRBJ2-3 | TRBV6-1 | TGTGCCAGCACGAGGACACCGAGCACAGATACGCAGTATTTT | CASTRTPSTDTQYF